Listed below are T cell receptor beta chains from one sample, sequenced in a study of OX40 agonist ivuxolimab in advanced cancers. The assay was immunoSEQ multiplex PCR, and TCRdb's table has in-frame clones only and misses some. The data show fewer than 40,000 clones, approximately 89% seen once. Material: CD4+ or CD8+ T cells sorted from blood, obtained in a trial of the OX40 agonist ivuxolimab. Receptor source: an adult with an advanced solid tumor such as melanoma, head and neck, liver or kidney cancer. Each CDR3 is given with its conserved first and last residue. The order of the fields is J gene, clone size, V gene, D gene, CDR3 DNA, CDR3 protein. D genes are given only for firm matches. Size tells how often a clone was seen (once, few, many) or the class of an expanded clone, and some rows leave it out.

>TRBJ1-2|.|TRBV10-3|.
TGTGCCATCAGTGAGAACGTACGGGATCGTTATACTAACTATGGCTACACCTTC
CAISENVRDRYTNYGYTF
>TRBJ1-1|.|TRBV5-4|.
TGTGCCAGCAGTGGGGCTTTGAACACTGAAGCTTTCTTT
CASSGALNTEAFF
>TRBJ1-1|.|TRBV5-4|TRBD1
TGTGCCAGCAGCTTTGGCACAGGGGGCCGGTCTGAAGCTTTCTTT
CASSFGTGGRSEAFF
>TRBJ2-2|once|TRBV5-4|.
TGTGCCAGCAGCCGGGGGCCGACGGGAGACACCGGGGAGCTGTTTTTT
CASSRGPTGDTGELFF
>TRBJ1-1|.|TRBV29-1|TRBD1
TGCAGCGTGGCCCGGACAGGGAACACTGAAGCTTTCTTT
CSVARTGNTEAFF
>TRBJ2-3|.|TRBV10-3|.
TGTGCCATTTCCTCGGTAGATACGCAGTATTTT
CAISSVDTQYF
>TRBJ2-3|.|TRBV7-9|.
TGTGCCAGCAGCTGGGACTGGGCGGAGGGAGATACGCAGTATTTT
CASSWDWAEGDTQYF
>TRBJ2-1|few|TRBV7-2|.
TGTGCCAGCAGCTTAGCGGGACGGAGCGACAATGAGCAGTTCTTC
CASSLAGRSDNEQFF
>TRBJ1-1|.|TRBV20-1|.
TGCAGTGCTAGAGAGACCACTGAAGCTTTCTTT
CSARETTEAFF
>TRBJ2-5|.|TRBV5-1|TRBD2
TGCGCCAGCAGCTTCAATAGCGGGGCGCCCATGGAGACCCAGTACTTC
CASSFNSGAPMETQYF
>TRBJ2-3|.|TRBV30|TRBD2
TGTGCCTGGAGTGTTCGGCGGGGGGAGGATACGCAGTATTTT
CAWSVRRGEDTQYF
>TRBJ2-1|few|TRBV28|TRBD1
TGTGCCAACTCGGGAGGTGGACAGGGGGGCAATGAGCAGTTCTTC
CANSGGGQGGNEQFF
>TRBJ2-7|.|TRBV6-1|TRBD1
TGTGCCAGCAGACGGGACAGGGTTTCCTACGAGCAGTACTTC
CASRRDRVSYEQYF
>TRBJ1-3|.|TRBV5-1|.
TGCGCCAGCAGCCCAGGGCCGGGTAAGGAGACCATATATTTT
CASSPGPGKETIYF
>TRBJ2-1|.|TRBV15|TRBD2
TGTGCCACCAGCAGAGGCTCGGCCGGGACTAGCTCCTACAATGAGCAGTTCTTC
CATSRGSAGTSSYNEQFF
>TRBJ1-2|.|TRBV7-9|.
TGTGCCAGCAGCCCCGACAGTAACTATGGCTACACCTTC
CASSPDSNYGYTF
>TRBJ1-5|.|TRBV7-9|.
TGTGCCAGCAGCCAGCAGGGAAGCCAGCATTTT
CASSQQGSQHF
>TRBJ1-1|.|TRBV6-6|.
TGTGCCAGCTATGACACTGAAGCTTTCTTT
CASYDTEAFF
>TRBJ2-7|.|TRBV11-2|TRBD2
TGTGCCAGCAGCCGTGGGCGGGAGAGCTACGAGCAGTACTTC
CASSRGRESYEQYF
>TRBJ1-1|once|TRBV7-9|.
TGTGCCAGCAGCTTCGGACACGAGAACACTGAAGCTTTCTTT
CASSFGHENTEAFF
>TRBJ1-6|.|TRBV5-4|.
TGTGCCAGCAGCTTGGTCGGAGGGTCTAGCTCCTATAATTCACCCCTCCACTTT
CASSLVGGSSSYNSPLHF
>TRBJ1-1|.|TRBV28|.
TGTGCCAGCAGTTTATCACGGGGGAACACTGAAGCTTTCTTT
CASSLSRGNTEAFF
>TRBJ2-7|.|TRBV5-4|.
TGTGCCAGCAGCTTATTAAGCTCCTACGAGCAGTACTTC
CASSLLSSYEQYF
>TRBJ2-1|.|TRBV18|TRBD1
TGTGCCAGCTCACTAGCAGGGGGACGCTCCTACAATGAGCAGTTCTTC
CASSLAGGRSYNEQFF
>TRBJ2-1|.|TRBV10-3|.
TGTGCCATCAGTGACCTAGAGGGGGGCAATGAGCAGTTCTTC
CAISDLEGGNEQFF
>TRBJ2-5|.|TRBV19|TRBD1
TGTGCCAGTAGTATCTCGCAGGGGGCGCGGGAGACCCAGTACTTC
CASSISQGARETQYF
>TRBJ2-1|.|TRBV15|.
TGTGCCACCAGCAGTCCAACTACGGACCCAAAGGGCGATGAGCAGTTCTTC
CATSSPTTDPKGDEQFF
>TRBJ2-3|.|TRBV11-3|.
TGTGCCAGCAGCTTAGAGTCTGGCGGCACAGATACGCAGTATTTT
CASSLESGGTDTQYF
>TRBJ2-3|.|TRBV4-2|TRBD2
TGTGCCAGCAGTCTGGGACTAGCGGGGTCCGGCACAGATACGCAGTATTTT
CASSLGLAGSGTDTQYF
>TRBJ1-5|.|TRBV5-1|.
TGCGCCAGCAGCTTGGCCCGGTTGTTAGGACAGCGGCGAGATGTCTATAGCAATCAGCCCCAGCATTTT
CASSLARLLGQRRDVYSNQPQHF
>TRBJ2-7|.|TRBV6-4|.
TGTGCCAGCCAGGCGGGATCCTACGAGCAGTACTTC
CASQAGSYEQYF
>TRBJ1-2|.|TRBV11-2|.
TGTGCCAGCAGCCAAAACAGCTATGGCTACACCTTC
CASSQNSYGYTF
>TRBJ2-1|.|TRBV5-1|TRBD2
TGCGCCAGCAGCCGGGAAGGAGCGGGGTACAATGAGCAGTTCTTC
CASSREGAGYNEQFF
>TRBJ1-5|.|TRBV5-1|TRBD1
TGCGCCAGCAGCTTGGGGGGACAGAGCAATCAGCCCCAGCATTTT
CASSLGGQSNQPQHF
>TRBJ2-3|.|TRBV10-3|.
TGTGCCATCAGTGAGTCGGGCTGGACCAGCACAGATACGCAGTATTTT
CAISESGWTSTDTQYF
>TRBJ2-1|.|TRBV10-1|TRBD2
TGCGCCAGCAGTGAGATGGGGTCGAGACTAGCGGGGTACAATGAGCAGTTCTTC
CASSEMGSRLAGYNEQFF
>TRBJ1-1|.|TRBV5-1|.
TGCGCCAGCAGCTTGATGGGGGGCCCAAGCACTGAAGCTTTCTTT
CASSLMGGPSTEAFF
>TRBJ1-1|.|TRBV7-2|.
TGTGCCAGCAGCTACCACAGGGACGCTGAAGCTTTCTTT
CASSYHRDAEAFF
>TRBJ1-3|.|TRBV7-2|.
TGTGCCAGCAGCAACCCCGGACGGGAGGGTGGGGGTCGTGGAAACACCATATATTTT
CASSNPGREGGGRGNTIYF
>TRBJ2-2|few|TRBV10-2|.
TGCGCCAGCAGTGATAGAAGTTCGTTCGGGGGCCGCGCCGGGGAGCTGTTTTTT
CASSDRSSFGGRAGELFF
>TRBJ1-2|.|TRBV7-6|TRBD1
TGTGCCAGCAGCTCCACGACAGGGGAGGGCTACACCTTC
CASSSTTGEGYTF
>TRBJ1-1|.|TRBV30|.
TGTGCCTGGAACCCACCCTCCCCCCGCAGACCGATGAACACTGAAGCTTTCTTT
CAWNPPSPRRPMNTEAFF
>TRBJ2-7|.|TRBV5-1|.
TGCGCCAGCAGCAAGGGACTGAACACCTACGAGCAGTACTTC
CASSKGLNTYEQYF
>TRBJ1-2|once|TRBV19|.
TGTGCCAGTACCCAAGTAGGGGGGAACATCTATGGCTACACCTTC
CASTQVGGNIYGYTF
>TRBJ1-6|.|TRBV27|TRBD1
TGTGCCAGCAGCCGTTGGACAGGCTCCAATTCACCCCTCCACTTT
CASSRWTGSNSPLHF
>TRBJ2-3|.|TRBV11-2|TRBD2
TGTGCCAGCAGCTCACTAGCGGGAGGGGTAACAGATACGCAGTATTTT
CASSSLAGGVTDTQYF
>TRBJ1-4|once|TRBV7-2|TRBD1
TGTGCCAGCAGCTTGTCTGGGACAGGGTCAACTAATGAAAAACTGTTTTTT
CASSLSGTGSTNEKLFF
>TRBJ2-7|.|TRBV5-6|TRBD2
TGTGCCAGCAGCTGGGGGACTAGCGGGGGTATACCCTACGAGCAGTACTTC
CASSWGTSGGIPYEQYF
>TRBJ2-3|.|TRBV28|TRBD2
TGTGCCAGCAGTCATACTAGCGGGGGGGCATTGGATACGCAGTATTTT
CASSHTSGGALDTQYF
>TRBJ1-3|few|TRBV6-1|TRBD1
TGTGCCAGCAGTGCTCACAGGGGTTCAGCTGGAAACACCATATATTTT
CASSAHRGSAGNTIYF
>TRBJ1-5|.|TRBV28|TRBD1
TGTGCCAGCAGAACCACAGGGGGCAATCAGCCCCAGCATTTT
CASRTTGGNQPQHF
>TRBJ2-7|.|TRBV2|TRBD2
TGTGCCAGCACGCGGGGGGAGCAGTACTTC
CASTRGEQYF
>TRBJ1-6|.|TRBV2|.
TGTGCCAGCAGCGGGGGTCGAGGGTTTGGGTCACCCCTCCACTTT
CASSGGRGFGSPLHF
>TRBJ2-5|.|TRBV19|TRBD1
TGTGCCAGTATTGAGGACAGGGAGATCCTGAGTCTCCAAGAGACCCAGTACTTC
CASIEDREILSLQETQYF
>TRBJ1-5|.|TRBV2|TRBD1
TGTGCCAGCAGCCAGGGGGCTGTGAGCAATCAGCCCCAGCATTTT
CASSQGAVSNQPQHF